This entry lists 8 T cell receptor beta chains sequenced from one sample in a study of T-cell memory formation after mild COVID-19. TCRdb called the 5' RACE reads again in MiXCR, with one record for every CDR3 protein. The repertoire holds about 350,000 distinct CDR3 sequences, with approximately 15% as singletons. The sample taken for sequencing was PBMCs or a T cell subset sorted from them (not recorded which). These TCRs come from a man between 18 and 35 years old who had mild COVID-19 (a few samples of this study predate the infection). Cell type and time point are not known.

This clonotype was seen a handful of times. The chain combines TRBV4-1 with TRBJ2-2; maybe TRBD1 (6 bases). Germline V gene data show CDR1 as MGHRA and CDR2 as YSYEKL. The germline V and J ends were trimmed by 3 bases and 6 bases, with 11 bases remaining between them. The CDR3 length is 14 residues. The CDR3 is CASSHSGVAGELFF. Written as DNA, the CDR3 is TGCGCCAGCAGCCATTCAGGGGTTGCCGGGGAGCTGTTTTTT.

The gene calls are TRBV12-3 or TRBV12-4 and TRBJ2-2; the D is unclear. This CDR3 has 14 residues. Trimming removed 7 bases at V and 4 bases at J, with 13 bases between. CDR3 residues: CASTPGTFTGELFF. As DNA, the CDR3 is TGTGCCAGCACCCCCGGAACATTCACCGGGGAGCTGTTTTTT.

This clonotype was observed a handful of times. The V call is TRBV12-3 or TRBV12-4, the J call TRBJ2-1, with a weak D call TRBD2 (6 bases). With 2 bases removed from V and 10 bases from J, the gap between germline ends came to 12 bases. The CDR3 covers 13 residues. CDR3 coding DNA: TGTGCCAGCAGTTTATGGGGGGTCGGAGAGCAGTTCTTC. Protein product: CASSLWGVGEQFF.

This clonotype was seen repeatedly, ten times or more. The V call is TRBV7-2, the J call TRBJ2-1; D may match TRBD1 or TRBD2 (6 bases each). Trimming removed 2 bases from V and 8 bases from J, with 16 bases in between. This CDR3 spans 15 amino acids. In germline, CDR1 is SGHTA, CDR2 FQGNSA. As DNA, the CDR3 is TGTGCCAGCAGCTTAAGGAGGGGGGCAGTATATGAGCAGTTCTTC. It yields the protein CASSLRRGAVYEQFF.

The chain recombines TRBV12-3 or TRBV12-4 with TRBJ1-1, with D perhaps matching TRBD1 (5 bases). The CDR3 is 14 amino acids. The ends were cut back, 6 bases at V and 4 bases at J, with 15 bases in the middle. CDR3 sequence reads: CASSRTRGSTEAFF. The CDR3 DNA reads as TGTGCCAGCAGCCGTACAAGGGGAAGCACTGAAGCTTTCTTT.

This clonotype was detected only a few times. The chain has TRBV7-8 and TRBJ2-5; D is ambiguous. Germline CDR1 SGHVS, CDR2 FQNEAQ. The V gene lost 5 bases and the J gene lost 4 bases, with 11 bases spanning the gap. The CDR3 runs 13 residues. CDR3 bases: TGTGCCAGCAGCCCGATGATAATAGAGACCCAGTACTTC. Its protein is CASSPMIIETQYF.

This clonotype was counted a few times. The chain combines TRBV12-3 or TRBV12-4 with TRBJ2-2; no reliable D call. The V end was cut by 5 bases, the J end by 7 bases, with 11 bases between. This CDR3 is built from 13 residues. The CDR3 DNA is TGTGCCAGCAGTCTCCGTTTAAACGGGGAGCTGTTTTTT. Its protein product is CASSLRLNGELFF.

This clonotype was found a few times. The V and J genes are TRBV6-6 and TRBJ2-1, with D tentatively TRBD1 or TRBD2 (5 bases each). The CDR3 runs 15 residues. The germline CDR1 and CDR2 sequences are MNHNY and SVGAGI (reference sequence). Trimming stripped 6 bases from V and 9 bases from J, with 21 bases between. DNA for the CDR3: TGTGCCAGCAGCCCCACTAGTGTCGAGAGGGGTGAGCAGTTCTTC. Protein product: CASSPTSVERGEQFF.